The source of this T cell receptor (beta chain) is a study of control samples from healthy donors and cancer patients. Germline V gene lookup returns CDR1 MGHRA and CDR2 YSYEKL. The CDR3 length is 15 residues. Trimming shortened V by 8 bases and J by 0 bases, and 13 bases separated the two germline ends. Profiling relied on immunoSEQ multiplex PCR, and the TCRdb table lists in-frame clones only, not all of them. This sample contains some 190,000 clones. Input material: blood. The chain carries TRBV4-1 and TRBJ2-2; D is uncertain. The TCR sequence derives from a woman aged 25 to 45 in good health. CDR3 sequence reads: CASARGDSNTGELFF. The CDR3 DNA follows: TGCGCCAGCGCCCGTGGAGATTCGAACACCGGGGAGCTGTTTTTT.